The clone carrying this TCR beta chain rates as medium-sized. Its antigen remains unknown. This entry comes from a study of T cells in localized non-small cell lung cancer. Study results and caveats: Because only a single region of the tumor was sequenced, heterogeneity remains possible.

Some clones are missing from TCRdb's copy, which holds only in-frame ones; the method was immunoSEQ multiplex PCR. The sample carries about 1,200 clones, roughly 15% recorded once. The CDR3 is 15 amino acids. Germline V gives CDR1 SGHNT, CDR2 YENEEA. Trimming cost V 8 bases and J 4 bases, with 20 bases left between them. This chain links TRBV11-3 with TRBJ2-5; the D call may be TRBD1 or TRBD2 (7 bases each). The TCR was taken from a male donor at least 60 years old with stage I lung adenocarcinoma. The input for sequencing was normal lung tissue next to the tumor, taken before any cancer treatment. The CDR3 nucleotides are TGTGCCAGCTTAAGGGAGGGGGCGCAACGAGAGACCCAGTACTTC. Amino acids: CASLREGAQRETQYF.